One and the same sample provided the 17 T cell receptor beta chains below, sequenced in a study of T cells in localized non-small cell lung cancer. Sequencing was performed with immunoSEQ multiplex PCR; in TCRdb, only in-frame clones are kept and a portion is missing. The sample records 15,000 to 20,000 clones, over 75% being singletons. This sample comprised peripheral blood, obtained before any cancer treatment. The source is a male donor at least 60 years old with stage I lung adenocarcinoma.

This chain links TRBV7-2 with TRBJ2-5; the D gene could be TRBD1 or TRBD2 (5 bases each). Looked up from germline, CDR1 is SGHTA and CDR2 is FQGNSA. V was pared by 0 bases and J by 4 bases, with 9 bases between. This CDR3 spans 14 amino acids. This chain's CDR3 is CASSLAGRGETQYF. The CDR3 DNA reads as TGTGCCAGCAGCTTAGCGGGACGGGGAGAGACCCAGTACTTC.

The chain is built from TRBV7-8 and TRBJ2-1, with 11 nucleotides matching TRBD2. CDR3 length equals 16 residues. The V gene's germline CDR1 is SGHVS and CDR2 FQNEAQ. Losses at the gene ends were 5 bases for V and 8 bases for J; bases not matched to a gene: 11. CDR3 nucleotide sequence: TGTGCCAGCAGCCGGTCCCTTAGCGGGGGGGCCGATGAGCAGTTCTTC. Translating it yields CASSRSLSGGADEQFF.

V is TRBV5-4 and J is TRBJ2-4; the D gene could be TRBD1 or TRBD2 (5 bases each). This CDR3 spans 14 amino acids. Trimming took 0 bases from V and 6 from J, leaving 10 bases between them. Germline V gives CDR1 SGHNT, CDR2 YYREEE (reference sequence). CDR3 loop: CASSLGRGSNIQYF. DNA of the CDR3: TGTGCCAGCAGCTTGGGACGGGGCTCAAACATTCAGTACTTC.

This clone is a singleton in its sample. The V gene is TRBV19, the J gene TRBJ1-2; D is ambiguous. CDR1 and CDR2 (germline): LNHDA, SQIVND (reference sequence). The CDR3 totals 14 residues. V was shortened by 3 bases and J by 3 bases, with 11 bases between the two germline ends. The CDR3 is CASSIGPGYYGYTF. The CDR3 coding sequence is TGTGCCAGTAGTATCGGTCCAGGCTACTATGGCTACACCTTC.

The chain carries TRBV18 and TRBJ2-7; 9 bases line up with TRBD1. CDR3 length: 15 residues. Germline V CDR1 and CDR2: KGHSH, LQKENI. With V trimmed by 6 bases and J by 7 bases, 13 bases remained unmatched. The CDR3 here is CASSATGTGTAEQYF. In DNA form, the CDR3 reads TGTGCCAGCTCGGCCACCGGGACAGGGACCGCGGAGCAGTACTTC. Based on the CDR3 plus reference TRBV18 and TRBJ2-7, the full variable domain is NAGVMQNPRHLVRRRGQEARLRCSPMKGHSHVYWYRQLPEEGLKFMVYLQKENIIDESGMPKERFSAEFPKEGPSILRIQQVVRGDSAAYFCASSATGTGTAEQYFGPGTRLTVT.

The rearrangement uses TRBV4-1 and TRBJ2-3, with 10 bases matching TRBD2. Losses at the gene ends were 0 bases for V and 3 bases for J; bases not matched to a gene: 3. From germline, CDR1 is MGHRA and CDR2 YSYEKL. The CDR3 runs 16 residues. The CDR3 region has the DNA TGCGCCAGCAGCCAAGAGCCTAGCGGGGGAACAGATACGCAGTATTTT. Translating gives CASSQEPSGGTDTQYF.

The sample holds one count of this clone. The chain couples TRBV15 to TRBJ2-1; perhaps TRBD2 as D (5 bases). This CDR3 spans 20 amino acids. CDR1 is LNHNV and CDR2 is YYDKDF in the germline V gene (reference sequence). Trimming stripped 0 bases from V and 0 bases from J, with 21 bases between. This CDR3 is CATSRDGVGLSDFSYNEQFF. The DNA for the CDR3 is TGTGCCACCAGCAGAGATGGAGTAGGGCTTAGCGATTTCTCCTACAATGAGCAGTTCTTC. Complete variable domain (other parts from reference TRBV15 and TRBJ2-1): DAMVIQNPRYQVTQFGKPVTLSCSQTLNHNVMYWYQQKSSQAPKLLFHYYDKDFNNEADTPDNFQSRRPNTSFCFLDIRSPGLGDTAMYLCATSRDGVGLSDFSYNEQFFGPGTRLTVL.

Here the CDR3 reads CASSLGGEKLFF. The CDR3 coding sequence is TGTGCCAGCAGCTTGGGGGGAGAAAAACTGTTTTTT. The rearrangement links TRBV7-2 to TRBJ1-4, with a tentative D call TRBD1 (5 bases). This CDR3 is built from 12 residues. CDR1 SGHTA and CDR2 FQGNSA come from the germline V gene. The germline V and J ends were trimmed by 3 bases and 8 bases, with 7 bases remaining between them. Variable domain in full (rest from reference TRBV7-2 and TRBJ1-4): GAGVSQSPSNKVTEKGKDVELRCDPISGHTALYWYRQSLGQGLEFLIYFQGNSAPDKSGLPSDRFSAERTGGSVSTLTIQRTQQEDSAVYLCASSLGGEKLFFGSGTQLSVL.

The V and J genes are TRBV6-6 and TRBJ2-3, with D maybe TRBD2 (5 bases). Between the trimmed V and J ends, which lost 7 bases and 4 bases, there was a span of 18 bases. This CDR3 spans 15 amino acids. Germline assignment: CDR1 MNHNY and CDR2 SVGAGI (reference sequence). Written as DNA, the CDR3 is TGTGCCAGCAAATCCGGGCTTAGAGGGTCAGATACGCAGTATTTT. Encoded protein: CASKSGLRGSDTQYF.

The rearrangement joins TRBV18 to TRBJ2-7, with unresolved D. Trimming removed 4 bases at V and 3 bases at J, with 16 bases between. Looked up from germline, CDR1 is KGHSH and CDR2 is LQKENI. CDR3 length: 15 residues. The CDR3 loop is CASSLDMNSIYEQYF. Here the CDR3 DNA reads TGTGCCAGCTCACTCGACATGAACAGCATCTACGAGCAGTACTTC.

This sequence joins TRBV6-5 and TRBJ2-7, with 8 nucleotides matching TRBD1. The CDR3 contains 15 residues. From germline, CDR1 is MNHEY and CDR2 SVGAGI. V was pared by 6 bases and J by 2 bases, with 9 bases of the junction left unmatched. The CDR3 bases are TGTGCCAGCAGCCCCGGACAGGGAACCCCCTACGAGCAGTACTTC. It translates to CASSPGQGTPYEQYF.

In this sample, this clone turned up a few times. The chain is built from TRBV10-3 and TRBJ1-5, with D possibly TRBD1 on 6 matching bases. This CDR3 region has 15 residues. V shed 5 bases and J shed 0 bases, with 11 bases lying between them. In germline, CDR1 is ENHRY, CDR2 SYGVKD. The CDR3 is CAISRDKYSNQPQHF. The CDR3, as DNA: TGTGCCATCAGTAGGGACAAATATAGCAATCAGCCCCAGCATTTT.

This sequence joins TRBV15 and TRBJ2-1; 13 positions match TRBD2. The CDR3 totals 15 residues. Germline values: CDR1 LNHNV, CDR2 YYDKDF (reference sequence). V lost 4 bases, J lost 7 bases, and 4 bases stayed unmatched. The CDR3 reads CATSTGTSGNNEQFF. CDR3 nucleotide sequence: TGTGCCACCAGCACAGGGACTAGCGGGAATAATGAGCAGTTCTTC.

The CDR3 DNA follows: TGTGCCAGCATCTGCAGGGCCACGATCTCCTACGAGCAGTACTTC. It codes for CASICRATISYEQYF. The rearrangement links TRBV6-9 to TRBJ2-7; possible D gene TRBD1, 5 bases. Germline V CDR1 and CDR2: MNHGY, SVAAGI. CDR3 size: 15 residues. Trimming took off 7 bases at V and 0 bases at J, with 16 bases between the two ends.

This rearrangement joins TRBV6-5 to TRBJ2-5, with 9 positions matching TRBD2. CDR1 is MNHEY, CDR2 SVGAGI, per germline. CDR3 size: 16 residues. The junction had 8 bases not matched to a gene; V was cut back by 2 bases and J by 4 bases. The CDR3 reads CASSYTGIAGVETQYF. The CDR3 DNA is TGTGCCAGCAGTTACACGGGGATAGCGGGGGTAGAGACCCAGTACTTC.

The rearrangement uses TRBV6-6 and TRBJ1-1, with D possibly TRBD1 on 5 matching bases. Germline lookup yields CDR1 MNHNY and CDR2 SVGAGI (reference sequence). Trimming pared 7 bases from V and 3 bases from J, leaving 15 bases between. This CDR3 contains 14 residues. CDR3 sequence reads: CASTSREGDTEAFF. The CDR3 coding sequence is TGTGCCAGCACCTCTCGCGAAGGGGACACTGAAGCTTTCTTT.

The V and J genes are TRBV15 and TRBJ2-1; no reliable D call. Trimming took 2 bases from V and 7 from J, leaving 6 bases between them. Per the germline V gene, CDR1 is LNHNV and CDR2 is YYDKDF (reference sequence). The CDR3 extends over 12 amino acids. The CDR3, as DNA: TGTGCCACCAGCAGATTCCGGAATGAGCAGTTCTTC. It is translated as CATSRFRNEQFF.